The 23 T cell receptor beta chains below all came from one sample that was sequenced in a study of blood T cell repertoires in COVID-19. The method was immunoSEQ multiplex PCR; TCRdb's version includes in-frame clones alone and lacks a portion of them. The table records over 200,000 clones, under 85% of them present only once. Specimen: PBMCs or T cells enriched from blood (not recorded which). The receptors originated from a man between 60 and 75 years old who had recovered from COVID-19.

This chain connects TRBV6-4 to TRBJ2-5, with a weak D call TRBD2 (5 bases). Looked up from germline, CDR1 is MRHNA and CDR2 is SNTAGT. V lost 0 bases and J 6 bases, leaving 11 bases between the germline ends. CDR3 size: 14 residues. CDR3: CASSDSEGTQTQYF. The CDR3, as DNA: TGTGCCAGCAGTGACTCAGAGGGAACACAGACCCAGTACTTC.

The J gene is TRBJ1-5, the V gene TRBV5-3; D call uncertain. TRBV5-3 has ORF status, its function being uncertain. CDR3 size: 15 residues. V lost 4 bases and J lost 2, with 13 bases in between. This CDR3 is CARSTGEGGNQPQHF. CDR3 nucleotides: TGTGCCAGAAGCACCGGGGAGGGCGGCAATCAGCCCCAGCATTTT.

The genes are TRBV25-1 and TRBJ2-1; 8 nucleotides align to TRBD1. Germline lookup yields CDR1 MGHDK and CDR2 SYGVNS. The length of the CDR3 is 16 residues. With 3 bases clipped from V and 8 bases from J, the junction kept 12 bases outside the gene matches. Here the CDR3 DNA reads TGTGCCAGCAGTGACTCCGTCAGGGGGCTAATCGATGAGCAGTTCTTC. Translating it yields CASSDSVRGLIDEQFF.

This chain joins TRBV7-8 and TRBJ1-5; the match to TRBD1 covers 8 bases. CDR1 SGHVS and CDR2 FQNEAQ come from the germline V gene. The V segment lost 5 bases and the J segment 2 bases; nucleotides outside the gene matches: 8. The CDR3 contains 16 residues. The CDR3 bases are TGTGCCAGCAGCCCGAGGACAGGGCCAGGCAATCAGCCCCAGCATTTT. Its protein product is CASSPRTGPGNQPQHF.

This sequence joins TRBV11-2 and TRBJ2-1; 7 bases line up with TRBD1. The CDR3 has 16 amino acids. From germline, CDR1 is SGHAT and CDR2 FQNNGV. V lost 5 bases and J lost 6; bases outside the gene matches: 13. The CDR3 here is CASSLLPGQSSNEQFF. CDR3 sequence (DNA): TGTGCCAGCAGCCTCCTGCCGGGACAGTCTAGCAATGAGCAGTTCTTC. Drawing the rest from reference TRBV11-2 and TRBJ2-1, the complete variable domain is EAGVAQSPRYKIIEKRQSVAFWCNPISGHATLYWYQQILGQGPKLLIQFQNNGVVDDSQLPKDRFSAERLKGVDSTLKIQPAKLEDSAVYLCASSLLPGQSSNEQFFGPGTRLTVL.

The chain combines TRBV24-1 with TRBJ1-2, with 10 bases identical to TRBD1. Germline CDR1 is KGHDR and CDR2 is SFDVKD. The CDR3 runs 17 residues. The trim removed 5 bases at V and 2 bases at J, leaving 10 bases unmatched. CDR3 bases: TGTGCCACCAGTGGGCCCGTTCTGGGACAGGGGAACTATGGCTACACCTTC. Amino acid sequence: CATSGPVLGQGNYGYTF.

The rearrangement links TRBV7-9 to TRBJ1-1; D uncertain. The V end was cut by 5 bases, the J end by 1 base, with 8 bases between. This CDR3 has 13 residues. The germline gives CDR1 SEHNR, CDR2 FQNEAQ (reference sequence). CDR3 residues: CASSAQANTEAFF. The DNA for the CDR3 is TGTGCCAGCAGCGCCCAAGCGAACACTGAAGCTTTCTTT.

The chain carries TRBV7-2 and TRBJ2-7; D not resolved. V was trimmed by 0 bases and J by 1 base, leaving 10 bases between them. CDR1 and CDR2 from the germline V gene are SGHTA and FQGNSA. The CDR3 has 15 residues. CDR3 in DNA: TGTGCCAGCAGCTTAGCAGTCCTACCATCCTACGAGCAGTACTTC. It is translated as CASSLAVLPSYEQYF.

V is TRBV6-2 or TRBV6-3 and J is TRBJ1-6; no firm D call. This CDR3 spans 13 amino acids. Germline V gene data show CDR1 as MNHEY and CDR2 as SVGEGT. Trimming stripped 1 base from V and 8 bases from J, with 6 bases between. In DNA, the CDR3 is TGTGCCAGCAGTTACTTGAGGGATTCACCCCTCCACTTT. Its translation: CASSYLRDSPLHF.

The rearrangement uses TRBV21-1 and TRBJ2-1; TRBD2, the table's D call, lacks a check against the DNA. TRBV21-1 is a pseudogene segment. The CDR3 is made up of 16 amino acids. The CDR3 region is CASSKKGEGQYNEQFF. CDR3 in DNA: TGTGCCAGCAGCAAAAAGGGGGAGGGGCAGTACAATGAGCAGTTCTTC.

This chain links TRBV11-2 with TRBJ2-3, with TRBD2 identical over 8 bases. The germline V gene encodes CDR1 SGHAT and CDR2 FQNNGV. The CDR3 runs to 16 residues. The V and J ends lost 4 bases and 1 base, in that order; junction bases with no gene match: 7. The chain's CDR3 is CASSSGLARGTDTQYF. The CDR3 region has the DNA TGTGCCAGCAGCTCCGGACTAGCCAGAGGCACAGATACGCAGTATTTT. The full variable domain, rest sourced from reference TRBV11-2 and TRBJ2-3, is EAGVAQSPRYKIIEKRQSVAFWCNPISGHATLYWYQQILGQGPKLLIQFQNNGVVDDSQLPKDRFSAERLKGVDSTLKIQPAKLEDSAVYLCASSSGLARGTDTQYFGPGTRLTVL.

This clone occurred a few times. The V gene is TRBV11-2, the J gene TRBJ2-3, with D possibly matching TRBD1 (6 bases). In germline, CDR1 is SGHAT, CDR2 FQNNGV. The CDR3 totals 16 residues. V was cut by 6 bases and J by 2 bases, with 18 bases left in between. The CDR3 DNA reads TGTGCCAGCAGTTCTACAGGGTGGGGGCCCACAGATACGCAGTATTTT. Protein sequence: CASSSTGWGPTDTQYF.

The chain has TRBV7-8 and TRBJ1-5; 7 bases are a match to TRBD1. Looked up from germline, CDR1 is SGHVS and CDR2 is FQNEAQ. Trimming at V came to 5 bases and at J to 7 bases, leaving 17 bases not matched to a gene. The CDR3 length is 17 residues. CDR3 nucleotide sequence: TGTGCCAGCAGCCAGAGCTCCGGGACAGCGACTTGGCAGCCCCAGCATTTT. Protein product: CASSQSSGTATWQPQHF.

The chain couples TRBV5-5 to TRBJ1-4, with 10 bases fitting TRBD1. V lost 3 bases to trimming and J lost 8 bases; unmatched junction nucleotides: 7. From germline, CDR1 is SGHKS and CDR2 YYEKEE (reference sequence). The CDR3 contains 15 residues. The DNA for the CDR3 is TGTGCCAGCAGCTCGACAGGGGGCCGGGGCGAAAAACTGTTTTTT. It translates to CASSSTGGRGEKLFF. Based on the CDR3 plus reference TRBV5-5 and TRBJ1-4, the full variable domain is DAGVTQSPTHLIKTRGQQVTLRCSPISGHKSVSWYQQVLGQGPQFIFQYYEKEERGRGNFPDRFSARQFPNYSSELNVNALLLGDSALYLCASSSTGGRGEKLFFGSGTQLSVL.

CDR3 sequence: CASSYLPGQVNNEQYF. As DNA, the CDR3 is TGTGCCAGCAGTTACTTACCGGGACAGGTGAACAACGAGCAGTACTTC. The chain uses TRBV6-2 or TRBV6-3 and TRBJ2-7, with 8 bases that match TRBD1. The CDR3 consists of 16 residues. With 1 base clipped from V and 5 bases from J, the junction kept 10 bases outside the gene matches. Germline CDR1 is MNHEY and CDR2 is SVGEGT.

The CDR3 protein is CASRPWGTGVLQYF. The CDR3 DNA reads TGTGCCAGTAGACCTTGGGGGACAGGGGTTCTTCAGTACTTC. The chain uses TRBV19 and TRBJ2-4; 10 nucleotides line up with TRBD1. CDR1 LNHDA and CDR2 SQIVND come from the germline V gene (reference sequence). The CDR3 is 14 residues long. The trim removed 6 bases at V and 11 bases at J, leaving 10 bases unmatched.

The genes are TRBV11-2 and TRBJ1-1; weak D call: TRBD1 (6 bases). Per germline, CDR1 SGHAT and CDR2 FQNNGV. V was pared by 3 bases and J by 0 bases, with 8 bases between. CDR3 length equals 14 residues. CDR3 sequence (DNA): TGTGCCAGCAGCTTGGGGGGGCTGAACACTGAAGCTTTCTTT. Translated: CASSLGGLNTEAFF.

The chain links TRBV15 to TRBJ1-1; tentatively, D is TRBD1 (6 bases). Germline lookup yields CDR1 LNHNV and CDR2 YYDKDF (reference sequence). Trimming removed 0 bases from V and 5 bases from J, with 16 bases in between. The CDR3 length is 16 residues. The CDR3 is CATSREIGRGDTEAFF. In DNA, the CDR3 is TGTGCCACCAGCAGAGAAATTGGCAGGGGCGATACTGAAGCTTTCTTT. The full variable domain, in which reference TRBV15 and TRBJ1-1 provide the parts outside the CDR3, is DAMVIQNPRYQVTQFGKPVTLSCSQTLNHNVMYWYQQKSSQAPKLLFHYYDKDFNNEADTPDNFQSRRPNTSFCFLDIRSPGLGDTAMYLCATSREIGRGDTEAFFGQGTRLTVV.

This chain links TRBV10-3 with TRBJ1-4; the D is unclear. The CDR3 loop spans 16 amino acids. Trimming shortened V by 2 bases and J by 8 bases, and 18 bases separated the two germline ends. CDR1 ENHRY and CDR2 SYGVKD come from the germline V gene. The CDR3 loop reads CAISEAPGFTGEKLFF. In DNA, the CDR3 is TGTGCCATCAGTGAGGCGCCGGGCTTTACGGGGGAAAAACTGTTTTTT.

The chain couples TRBV7-2 to TRBJ1-6, with D perhaps matching TRBD1 (5 bases). The CDR3 totals 16 residues. CDR1 is SGHTA and CDR2 is FQGNSA in the germline V gene. The ends were cut back, 2 bases at V and 0 bases at J, with 8 bases in the middle. CDR3 loop: CASSLRGSSYNSPLHF. In DNA form, the CDR3 reads TGTGCCAGCAGCTTAAGGGGAAGCTCCTATAATTCACCCCTCCACTTT.

The chain uses TRBV4-3 and TRBJ1-4; possible D gene TRBD1, 5 bases. Looked up from germline, CDR1 is LGHNA and CDR2 is YSLEER. This CDR3 comprises 17 residues. V was cut by 2 bases and J by 0 bases, with 13 bases left in between. The CDR3 is CASSQKWTPPTNEKLFF. DNA of the CDR3: TGCGCCAGCAGCCAAAAATGGACACCACCAACTAATGAAAAACTGTTTTTT.

The V call is TRBV5-1, the J call TRBJ2-3, with D tentatively TRBD1 (5 bases). V was cut by 2 bases and J by 0 bases, with 7 bases left in between. This CDR3 comprises 14 residues. Germline CDR1 and CDR2: SGHRS and YFSETQ. The CDR3 region is CASSFRESTDTQYF. The DNA of the CDR3 is TGCGCCAGCAGCTTCAGGGAAAGCACAGATACGCAGTATTTT.

The CDR3 nucleotides read TGTGCCAGCATGGAGTATCGAGGGGGCTACGAGCAGTACTTC. It encodes CASMEYRGGYEQYF. This chain uses TRBV27 with TRBJ2-7, with D possibly matching TRBD1 (6 bases). The ends were cut back, 7 bases at V and 3 bases at J, with 16 bases in the middle. Germline V gene sequence: CDR1 MNHEY, CDR2 SMNVEV (reference sequence). The CDR3 has 14 residues.